This TCR beta chain was retrieved from a study of blood T cell repertoires in COVID-19. In the source study's methods: Estimation of nucleated cell counts relied on the amplification of reference gene primers. Some clones are missing from TCRdb's copy, which holds only in-frame ones; the method was immunoSEQ multiplex PCR. V and J calls and clone size are those listed in that table; D and trimming were worked out from the DNA. The data contain around 210,000 clones, about 80% of them seen just once; the ten biggest clones take up about 7.8%. This CDR3 has 15 amino acids. Germline CDR1 SGHTA, CDR2 FQGTGA. V was cut by 5 bases and J by 5 bases, with 16 bases left in between.

The TCR was taken from a woman of 80 years or more with COVID-19, enrolled during active disease. This chain joins TRBV7-3 and TRBJ1-5; D perhaps matches TRBD1 (6 bases). The sample taken for sequencing was peripheral blood. The chain's CDR3 is CASSLHRERYQPQHF. The CDR3 DNA is TGTGCCAGCAGCCTCCACAGGGAGCGGTATCAGCCCCAGCATTTT.